The next 22 T cell receptor beta chains were all read from a single sample in a study of T cells in Graves' hyperthyroidism and ophthalmopathy. TCR beta CDR3 regions were amplified from RNA transcripts. The HTBI primer set was used in a first-round RT-PCR of the TCR CDR3. TCRdb fed the multiplex PCR reads into MiXCR, producing one record per CDR3 protein. The sample has approximately 420,000 distinct CDR3 sequences; approximately 14% are singletons. Sequenced material: blood. These receptors all come from a woman between 18 and 29 years old with Graves' hyperthyroidism.

In its sample, this clonotype was seen many times. The rearrangement uses TRBV5-1 and TRBJ2-3; D uncertain. Deletions cut 5 bases from V and 1 base from J, with 8 bases between. Germline assignment: CDR1 SGHRS and CDR2 YFSETQ. This CDR3 is 13 amino acids long. CDR3 residues: CASRHDGTDTQYF. CDR3 sequence (DNA): TGCGCCAGCAGGCATGACGGCACAGATACGCAGTATTTT.

This rearrangement joins TRBV4-2 to TRBJ2-1, with D possibly TRBD2 on 7 matching bases. Germline V lookup: CDR1 LGHNA, CDR2 YNFKEQ. Between the trimmed V and J ends, which lost 1 base and 0 bases, there was a span of 25 bases. This CDR3 has 21 amino acids. The CDR3 loop reads CASSQGPGTGHRTSSYNEQFF. The CDR3 DNA reads as TGTGCCAGCAGCCAAGGCCCCGGGACGGGACACCGGACTAGCTCCTACAATGAGCAGTTCTTC.

The chain joins TRBV7-8 to TRBJ2-3, with D possibly matching TRBD1 (6 bases). This CDR3 has 13 amino acids. Between the trimmed V and J ends, which lost 4 bases and 5 bases, there was a span of 10 bases. In germline, CDR1 is SGHVS, CDR2 FQNEAQ. CDR3 sequence (DNA): TGTGCCAGCAGCTGGGTCAGGGGAGATACGCAGTATTTT. This codes for CASSWVRGDTQYF.

This clonotype was seen many times. The chain links TRBV20-1 to TRBJ1-1; 7 bases agree with TRBD1. The CDR3 is 14 amino acids. Germline V gene data show CDR1 as DFQATT and CDR2 as SNEGSKA (reference sequence). After removal of 3 bases from V and 1 base from J, the junction contained 5 bases not matched to a gene. The CDR3 here is CSARVGTENTEAFF. CDR3 DNA: TGCAGTGCTAGGGTAGGGACAGAGAACACTGAAGCTTTCTTT.

This clonotype was seen at least ten times. The CDR3 reads CATSDRSGFTEAFF. As DNA, the CDR3 is TGTGCCACCAGCGACAGAAGCGGGTTCACTGAAGCTTTCTTT. The chain employs TRBV6-1 and TRBJ1-1, with D tentatively TRBD1 (5 bases). Germline CDR1 is MNHNS and CDR2 is SASEGT. The CDR3 has 14 amino acids. The V end lost 10 bases, the J end lost 4 bases, and 19 bases lay between the germline ends.

V is TRBV5-6 and J is TRBJ2-7; TRBD1 or TRBD2 may be the D gene (5 bases each). This CDR3 has 13 amino acids. Germline lookup yields CDR1 SGHDT and CDR2 YYEEEE. Deletions cut 3 bases from V and 2 bases from J, with 9 bases between. Here the CDR3 reads CASSSRDAYEQYF. In nucleotides, the CDR3 is TGTGCCAGCAGCTCGAGGGACGCCTACGAGCAGTACTTC.

Comment on this clonotype: This clone may be a read error of a much larger clone one base away. No conserved phenylalanine or tryptophan ends this CDR3, so it is likely a read error. The chain joins TRBV28 to TRBJ1-5; D is undetermined. Between the trimmed V and J ends, which lost 3 bases and 0 bases, there was a span of 9 bases. Germline CDR1 is MDHEN and CDR2 is SYDVKM. This CDR3 region has 15 residues. The CDR3 loop is CASSFRLGSNQPQHL. CDR3 DNA sequence: TGTGCCAGCAGTTTCCGTTTGGGTAGCAATCAGCCCCAGCATCTT.

Worth noting for this clonotype: This may arise from a read error, as a much more abundant clone is one base away. V gene TRBV3-1 combines with J gene TRBJ2-2; D not certain. The V gene's germline CDR1 is LGHDT and CDR2 YNNKEL (reference sequence). V was shortened by 8 bases and J by 7 bases, with 14 bases between the two germline ends. This CDR3 region has 13 residues. CDR3 sequence reads: CASCNSFIGELFF. The CDR3 DNA is TGTGCCAGCTGTAATTCGTTCATCGGGGAGCTGTTTTTT.

Concerning this clonotype itself: One base away lies a much larger clone, so this may be a sequencing read error. CDR3 bases: TGTGCCAGCTCACCAACTTCCGGGACAGGGGTCGGCGAGCTGTACTTC. Translating it yields CASSPTSGTGVGELYF. J is TRBJ2-7 and V is TRBV18, with TRBD1 identical over 10 bases. Germline loops: CDR1 KGHSH, CDR2 LQKENI. The CDR3 has 16 residues. Supplemented by reference TRBV18 and TRBJ2-7, the full variable domain reads NAGVMQNPRHLVRRRGQEARLRCSPMKGHSHVYWYRQLPEEGLKFMVYLQKENIIDESGMPKERFSAEFPKEGPSILRIQQVVRGDSAAYFCASSPTSGTGVGELYFGPGTRLTVT.

This chain connects TRBV20-1 to TRBJ2-5; D not certain. V was clipped by 5 bases and J by 3 bases, with 13 bases between them. Germline V gene sequence: CDR1 DFQATT, CDR2 SNEGSKA (reference sequence). The CDR3 is 13 amino acids. CDR3 loop: CSALWAVKETQYF. Written as DNA, the CDR3 is TGCAGTGCTTTATGGGCCGTAAAAGAGACCCAGTACTTC.

This clonotype was observed many times. This sequence joins TRBV6-1 and TRBJ2-1; the match to TRBD2 covers 8 bases. V lost 6 bases, J lost 2 bases, and 6 bases stayed unmatched. This CDR3 has 15 residues. Germline V lookup: CDR1 MNHNS, CDR2 SASEGT. Here the CDR3 reads CASRYTSGTYNEQFF. The CDR3 region has the DNA TGTGCCAGCAGATATACTAGCGGAACCTACAATGAGCAGTTCTTC.

The rearrangement uses TRBV6-2 or TRBV6-3 and TRBJ1-1, with 12 bases matching TRBD1. The CDR3 consists of 14 residues. Trimming took 5 bases from V and 8 from J; bases not matched to a gene: 6. Germline CDR1 reads MNHEY; CDR2 reads SVGEGT. The CDR3 here is CASSNRDRGPEAFF. CDR3 in DNA: TGTGCCAGCAGTAACCGGGACAGGGGGCCGGAAGCTTTCTTT.

This clonotype was picked up many times. The genes are TRBV20-1 and TRBJ1-1; 8 bases align to TRBD1. The J segment lost 4 bases and the V segment lost 7 bases, leaving 5 bases of the junction unmatched. Germline V gene data show CDR1 as DFQATT and CDR2 as SNEGSKA (reference sequence). The CDR3 contains 12 residues. As DNA, the CDR3 is TGCAGTGGCCGACAGGGGAGCACTGAAGCTTTCTTT. Translated: CSGRQGSTEAFF.

This clonotype showed up many times. V and J are TRBV20-1 and TRBJ2-1; 7 bases match TRBD2. V dropped 0 bases and J dropped 7; count of bases not matched to a gene: 15. The CDR3 is made up of 17 amino acids. CDR1 and CDR2 from the germline V gene are DFQATT and SNEGSKA (reference sequence). In DNA form, the CDR3 reads TGCAGTGCTAGAGAATTAGGAGGGAGGGCCGGGGGAAATGAGCAGTTCTTC. This gives the protein CSARELGGRAGGNEQFF.

The chain couples TRBV19 to TRBJ1-4, with 7 positions matching TRBD1. Per the germline V gene, CDR1 is LNHDA and CDR2 is SQIVND (reference sequence). The CDR3 spans 14 residues. Trimming cost V 6 bases and J 4 bases; bases outside gene matches: 5. The CDR3 here is CASSQQGNNEKLFF. The CDR3, as DNA: TGTGCCAGTAGCCAACAGGGGAATAATGAAAAACTGTTTTTT.

This clonotype was picked up many times. The rearrangement links TRBV2 to TRBJ1-3; D unresolved. The V gene lost 6 bases and the J gene lost 9 bases, with 9 bases spanning the gap. The CDR3 has 11 amino acids. CDR1 is SNHLY, CDR2 FYNNEI, per germline. CDR3 protein: CASRRTGTIYF. CDR3 sequence (DNA): TGTGCCAGCAGGAGGACGGGCACCATATATTTT.

This sequence joins TRBV6-2 or TRBV6-3 and TRBJ1-2, with 8 positions matching TRBD1. The CDR3 extends over 12 amino acids. J gave up 5 bases and V 8 bases, and 4 bases lay outside the gene matches. Germline V gives CDR1 MNHEY, CDR2 SVGEGT. The CDR3 DNA sequence: TGTGCCAGCGGGACAGGTCTTTATGGCTACACCTTC. Translation gives CASGTGLYGYTF.

This clonotype was counted a few times. Given a much more abundant clone one base away, this may be a read error. V is TRBV3-1 and J is TRBJ2-1; 8 bases agree with TRBD2. Per the germline V gene, CDR1 is LGHDT and CDR2 is YNNKEL (reference sequence). With 5 bases clipped from V and 7 bases from J, the junction kept 7 bases outside the gene matches. This CDR3 has 14 amino acids. The CDR3 DNA sequence: TGTGCCAGCAGCACTAACGGGAGGGTAAATGAGCAGTTCTTC. Residues: CASSTNGRVNEQFF.

Ten or more counts support this clonotype. The CDR3: CASSFTTGVGYTF. The CDR3 DNA sequence: TGTGCCAGCAGTTTCACCACAGGGGTTGGCTACACCTTC. J is TRBJ1-2 and V is TRBV28; 7 bases are a match to TRBD1. Germline CDR1 and CDR2: MDHEN and SYDVKM. The CDR3 is 13 residues long. V trimming: 3 bases; J trimming: 7 bases; junction bases outside the gene matches: 5.

This chain joins TRBV19 and TRBJ2-5; D is ambiguous. Germline V gives CDR1 LNHDA, CDR2 SQIVND (reference sequence). The V gene lost 5 bases and the J gene lost 5 bases, with 18 bases spanning the gap. The CDR3 consists of 15 residues. CDR3 loop: CASSFYGSLDETQYF. The CDR3 DNA sequence: TGTGCCAGTAGTTTTTACGGGTCCCTTGACGAGACCCAGTACTTC.

This clonotype came up many times. The rearrangement uses TRBV10-3 and TRBJ2-1, with TRBD2 matching over 11 bases. After removal of 2 bases from V and 5 bases from J, the junction contained 2 bases not matched to a gene. This CDR3 spans 15 amino acids. Per the germline V gene, CDR1 is ENHRY and CDR2 is SYGVKD. The CDR3, as DNA: TGTGCCATCAGTGAGCCGGGACTAGCGGACAATGAGCAGTTCTTC. This encodes CAISEPGLADNEQFF.

This clonotype appeared many times. J is TRBJ1-2 and V is TRBV4-3; D is unresolved. The CDR3 contains 16 residues. Trimming stripped 3 bases from V and 0 bases from J, with 14 bases between. Germline CDR1 is LGHNA and CDR2 is YSLEER. The CDR3 DNA is TGCGCCAGCAGCCAGGGGTTCGGCACACCTAACTATGGCTACACCTTC. As protein: CASSQGFGTPNYGYTF.